These 26 T cell receptor beta chains came from one sample sequenced in a study of T cell changes during pregnancy in multiple sclerosis. Repertoires were generated with immunoSEQ multiplex PCR, while TCRdb's copy carries only in-frame clones and drops some. The sample lists approximately 90,000 clones; approximately 94% were seen once. Sequencing used peripheral blood, obtained in the third trimester of pregnancy. These TCRs come from a female donor with multiple sclerosis, enrolled in a pregnancy study.

This clone showed up just a few times. The V gene is TRBV30, the J gene TRBJ1-1; no clear D. CDR1 and CDR2 (germline): GTSNPN, SVGIG (reference sequence). The CDR3 totals 11 residues. V was cut by 0 bases and J by 8 bases, with 7 bases left in between. CDR3 in amino acids: CAWSVRGEAFF. CDR3 nucleotides: TGTGCCTGGAGTGTAAGAGGGGAAGCTTTCTTT.

The chain joins TRBV29-1 to TRBJ1-1; maybe TRBD1 (6 bases). Germline V lookup: CDR1 SQVTM, CDR2 ANQGSEA. Trimming left V 5 bases short and J 5 bases short, with 21 bases between. The CDR3 is 15 residues long. CDR3 in amino acids: CSVTARTDVRTEAFF. The CDR3, as DNA: TGCAGCGTTACAGCTCGGACAGATGTGAGAACTGAAGCTTTCTTT.

The chain is built from TRBV5-6 and TRBJ1-1; D not resolved. The CDR3 contains 14 residues. V was shortened by 0 bases and J by 4 bases, with 10 bases between the two germline ends. The germline gives CDR1 SGHDT, CDR2 YYEEEE. The CDR3 sequence is CASSLGGASTEAFF. The DNA for the CDR3 is TGTGCCAGCAGCTTGGGCGGCGCGAGCACTGAAGCTTTCTTT.

The gene calls are TRBV27 and TRBJ2-7; TRBD2 aligns across 9 bases. V lost 10 bases, J lost 2 bases, and 9 bases stayed unmatched. CDR3 length equals 14 residues. The germline CDR1 and CDR2 sequences are MNHEY and SMNVEV (reference sequence). Here the CDR3 DNA reads TGTGCCACCACCCGACTAGCGGATACCTACGAGCAGTACTTC. Translated: CATTRLADTYEQYF.

This clone was seen only a few times. The chain couples TRBV19 to TRBJ1-4; D not resolved. This CDR3 is built from 14 residues. V lost 6 bases, J lost 0 bases, and 8 bases lay in between. In germline, CDR1 is LNHDA, CDR2 SQIVND (reference sequence). CDR3 in DNA: TGTGCCAGTAGCCCGTATGCAACTAATGAAAAACTGTTTTTT. Its translation: CASSPYATNEKLFF. The variable domain in full, completed from reference TRBV19 and TRBJ1-4, reads DGGITQSPKYLFRKEGQNVTLSCEQNLNHDAMYWYRQDPGQGLRLIYYSQIVNDFQKGDIAEGYSVSREKKESFPLTVTSAQKNPTAFYLCASSPYATNEKLFFGSGTQLSVL.

This chain joins TRBV5-1 and TRBJ1-1; 7 nucleotides align to TRBD1. The germline V gene has CDR1 SGHRS and CDR2 YFSETQ. The ends lost 2 bases at V and 7 bases at J; junction bases unmatched: 8. The CDR3 extends over 14 amino acids. CDR3 in DNA: TGCGCCAGCAGCTTAAGGCGACAGGGAATTGAAGCTTTCTTT. Translating gives CASSLRRQGIEAFF. Full variable domain (outside the CDR3, taken from reference TRBV5-1 and TRBJ1-1): KAGVTQTPRYLIKTRGQQVTLSCSPISGHRSVSWYQQTPGQGLQFLFEYFSETQRNKGNFPGRFSGRQFSNSRSEMNVSTLELGDSALYLCASSLRRQGIEAFFGQGTRLTVV.

Only one count was recorded for this clone. The rearrangement links TRBV7-8 to TRBJ2-1; 14 nucleotides match TRBD2. The V gene's germline CDR1 is SGHVS and CDR2 FQNEAQ. The junction had 16 bases not matched to a gene; V was cut back by 3 bases and J by 0 bases. This CDR3 is 22 amino acids long. CDR3 sequence reads: CASSFLHQLGTSGSISYNEQFF. The CDR3 DNA reads as TGTGCCAGCAGCTTTCTCCATCAACTCGGGACTAGCGGGAGTATCTCCTACAATGAGCAGTTCTTC. The entire variable domain, with the rest obtained from reference TRBV7-8 and TRBJ2-1, is as follows: GAGVSQSPRYKVAKRGQDVALRCDPISGHVSLFWYQQALGQGPEFLTYFQNEAQLDKSGLPSDRFFAERPEGSVSTLKIQRTQQEDSAVYLCASSFLHQLGTSGSISYNEQFFGPGTRLTVL.

The chain uses TRBV10-3 and TRBJ2-3; 15 bases fit TRBD2. This CDR3 is built from 19 residues. Germline CDR1 ENHRY, CDR2 SYGVKD. Losses at the gene ends were 3 bases for V and 6 bases for J; bases not matched to a gene: 13. The CDR3 DNA reads TGTGCCATCAGTGACCCGGGGACTAGCGGGAGGAAGAAGCGGGATACGCAGTATTTT. Encoded protein: CAISDPGTSGRKKRDTQYF.

V and J are TRBV19 and TRBJ1-1; D is unresolved. The germline gives CDR1 LNHDA, CDR2 SQIVND (reference sequence). This CDR3 spans 15 amino acids. V was clipped by 5 bases and J by 0 bases, with 13 bases between them. This chain's CDR3 is CASSPPGGLNTEAFF. The CDR3 nucleotides are TGTGCCAGTAGTCCCCCAGGAGGGCTGAACACTGAAGCTTTCTTT.

V usage is TRBV18 and J usage is TRBJ2-2, with a tentative D call TRBD2 (6 bases). V was trimmed by 4 bases and J by 6 bases, leaving 18 bases between them. The germline gives CDR1 KGHSH, CDR2 LQKENI. This CDR3 is 16 amino acids long. CDR3 sequence reads: CASSQGGGAVAGELFF. CDR3 bases: TGTGCCAGCTCACAGGGAGGTGGAGCGGTTGCCGGGGAGCTGTTTTTT.

The gene calls are TRBV2 and TRBJ1-1, with D possibly TRBD1 on 6 matching bases. The CDR3 has 11 residues. CDR1 and CDR2 from the germline V gene are SNHLY and FYNNEI. Deletions cut 5 bases from V and 8 bases from J, with 9 bases between. The CDR3 loop is CASSLGAEAFF. For the CDR3, the DNA is TGTGCCAGCAGTCTGGGGGCCGAAGCTTTCTTT.

CDR3 amino acids: CASSDPGQGGVNTEAFF. The CDR3 nucleotides are TGTGCCAGTAGTGATCCGGGACAGGGAGGGGTGAACACTGAAGCTTTCTTT. J is TRBJ1-1 and V is TRBV19, with 9 bases aligning to TRBD1. The CDR3 is made up of 17 amino acids. Germline V gene lookup returns CDR1 LNHDA and CDR2 SQIVND (reference sequence). J gave up 0 bases and V 5 bases, and 10 bases lay outside the gene matches.

This rearrangement joins TRBV6-5 to TRBJ2-7; the match to TRBD1 covers 9 bases. CDR3 length: 15 amino acids. With 7 bases clipped from V and 2 bases from J, the junction kept 9 bases outside the gene matches. Germline V CDR1 and CDR2: MNHEY, SVGAGI. CDR3 coding DNA: TGTGCCAGCACCCACACCGGGACAGGGACCTACGAGCAGTACTTC. It is translated as CASTHTGTGTYEQYF.

The chain is built from TRBV27 and TRBJ1-3; D uncertain. CDR3 length: 14 amino acids. V lost 2 bases and J lost 2, with 7 bases in between. Germline V gene data show CDR1 as MNHEY and CDR2 as SMNVEV (reference sequence). CDR3 amino acids: CASSLRGTGNTIYF. As DNA, the CDR3 is TGTGCCAGCAGTTTACGAGGGACTGGAAACACCATATATTTT.

V usage is TRBV7-9 and J usage is TRBJ2-5; tentatively, D is TRBD2 (6 bases). The CDR3 is made up of 13 amino acids. Trimming stripped 4 bases from V and 5 bases from J, with 11 bases between. The V gene's germline CDR1 is SEHNR and CDR2 FQNEAQ (reference sequence). The CDR3 coding sequence is TGTGCCAGCAGCTCCGGAGGGTGGGAGACCCAGTACTTC. The encoded protein is CASSSGGWETQYF.

The CDR3 region has the DNA TGTGCCTCCCAGGGACAGGGTTTTGTAGGCTACACCTTC. Translating gives CASQGQGFVGYTF. The J gene is TRBJ1-2, the V gene TRBV30; TRBD1 matches at 9 bases. Trimming took 7 bases from V and 8 from J; bases not matched to a gene: 11. CDR1 GTSNPN and CDR2 SVGIG come from the germline V gene (reference sequence). The CDR3 loop spans 13 amino acids.

V is TRBV9 and J is TRBJ2-1; 9 positions match TRBD2. V lost 3 bases and J lost 7; bases outside the gene matches: 14. This CDR3 has 17 amino acids. Germline V gene sequence: CDR1 SGDLS, CDR2 YYNGEE. The CDR3 coding sequence is TGTGCCAGCAGCGAGAACCCTCCGGGACTAGCTGAGAATGAGCAGTTCTTC. This translates into CASSENPPGLAENEQFF.

The rearrangement uses TRBV11-1 and TRBJ2-1; 8 bases are a match to TRBD1. This CDR3 has 16 amino acids. Germline V gene data show CDR1 as SGHAT and CDR2 as FQDESV (reference sequence). V dropped 5 bases and J dropped 0; count of bases not matched to a gene: 6. For the CDR3, the DNA is TGTGCCAGCAGCCCCGGACAGGGCAGCTCCTACAATGAGCAGTTCTTC. This encodes CASSPGQGSSYNEQFF. Based on the CDR3 plus reference TRBV11-1 and TRBJ2-1, the full variable domain is EAEVAQSPRYKITEKSQAVAFWCDPISGHATLYWYRQILGQGPELLVQFQDESVVDDSQLPKDRFSAERLKGVDSTLKIQPAELGDSAMYLCASSPGQGSSYNEQFFGPGTRLTVL.

The V gene is TRBV19, the J gene TRBJ2-7, with 12 bases identical to TRBD1. This CDR3 is built from 15 residues. V lost 6 bases to trimming and J lost 5 bases; unmatched junction nucleotides: 8. The germline gives CDR1 LNHDA, CDR2 SQIVND (reference sequence). CDR3 residues: CASSGGQGAGHEQYF. The CDR3 nucleotides are TGTGCCAGTAGCGGGGGACAGGGGGCCGGGCACGAGCAGTACTTC.

The V gene is TRBV6-5, the J gene TRBJ2-1, with a weak D call TRBD1 (5 bases). Between the trimmed V and J ends, which lost 2 bases and 7 bases, there was a span of 12 bases. Germline assignment: CDR1 MNHEY and CDR2 SVGAGI. CDR3 length equals 14 residues. In DNA, the CDR3 is TGTGCCAGCAGTTACCAGGGTCGGGCAAATGAGCAGTTCTTC. Translated: CASSYQGRANEQFF.

This sequence joins TRBV6-1 and TRBJ2-7; D gene uncertain. The CDR3 is made up of 13 amino acids. Germline CDR1 is MNHNS and CDR2 is SASEGT. V was trimmed by 3 bases and J by 3 bases, leaving 9 bases between them. The CDR3 sequence: CASSDVADYEQYF. The CDR3 DNA reads TGTGCCAGCAGTGATGTGGCAGACTACGAGCAGTACTTC.

The count of this clone is one. The V call is TRBV19, the J call TRBJ2-7; D is possibly TRBD1 (5 bases). CDR3 size: 13 residues. V dropped 4 bases and J dropped 5 bases, with 12 bases sitting between them. CDR1 LNHDA and CDR2 SQIVND come from the germline V gene (reference sequence). CDR3 bases: TGTGCCAGTAGTAACGCAGGGATCAACGAGCAGTACTTC. Protein product: CASSNAGINEQYF. Full variable domain (missing parts from reference TRBV19 and TRBJ2-7): DGGITQSPKYLFRKEGQNVTLSCEQNLNHDAMYWYRQDPGQGLRLIYYSQIVNDFQKGDIAEGYSVSREKKESFPLTVTSAQKNPTAFYLCASSNAGINEQYFGPGTRLTVT.

The V call is TRBV5-1, the J call TRBJ2-7; 10 bases agree with TRBD1. Germline loops: CDR1 SGHRS, CDR2 YFSETQ. This CDR3 region has 16 residues. J gave up 4 bases and V 4 bases, and 11 bases lay outside the gene matches. The CDR3 sequence: CASSQQRDRGSYEQYF. For the CDR3, the DNA is TGCGCCAGCAGCCAACAAAGGGACAGGGGCTCTTACGAGCAGTACTTC.

The chain recombines TRBV7-3 with TRBJ2-3; D is unclear. This CDR3 is built from 14 residues. In germline, CDR1 is SGHTA, CDR2 FQGTGA. The V gene lost 5 bases and the J gene lost 4 bases, with 13 bases spanning the gap. CDR3 coding DNA: TGTGCCAGCAGCCGATCCTCCGGAGCAGATACGCAGTATTTT. Amino acid sequence: CASSRSSGADTQYF. The complete variable domain, with remaining parts taken from reference TRBV7-3 and TRBJ2-3, reads GAGVSQTPSNKVTEKGKYVELRCDPISGHTALYWYRQSLGQGPEFLIYFQGTGAADDSGLPNDRFFAVRPEGSVSTLKIQRTERGDSAVYLCASSRSSGADTQYFGPGTRLTVL.

As to this clone: The junction does not match germline at one end; this may be a read error. The V call is TRBV19, the J call TRBJ2-1, with 7 bases that match TRBD2. Germline values: CDR1 LNHDA, CDR2 SQIVND (reference sequence). The CDR3 runs 13 residues. DNA for the CDR3: TGTGCTAGTAGTCTTGTTAGCGGGAATGAGCAGTTCTTC. Translating gives CASSLVSGNEQFF. Drawing the rest from reference TRBV19 and TRBJ2-1, the complete variable domain is DGGITQSPKYLFRKEGQNVTLSCEQNLNHDAMYWYRQDPGQGLRLIYYSQIVNDFQKGDIAEGYSVSREKKESFPLTVTSAQKNPTAFYLCASSLVSGNEQFFGPGTRLTVL.

A single count supports this clone. The chain carries TRBV7-2 and TRBJ2-1; TRBD2 aligns across 11 bases. Per germline, CDR1 SGHTA and CDR2 FQGNSA. The CDR3 totals 15 residues. The V segment lost 5 bases and the J segment 4 bases; nucleotides outside the gene matches: 4. CDR3 loop: CASSPGTSGYNEQFF. The CDR3 DNA reads TGTGCCAGCAGCCCCGGGACTAGCGGTTACAATGAGCAGTTCTTC.